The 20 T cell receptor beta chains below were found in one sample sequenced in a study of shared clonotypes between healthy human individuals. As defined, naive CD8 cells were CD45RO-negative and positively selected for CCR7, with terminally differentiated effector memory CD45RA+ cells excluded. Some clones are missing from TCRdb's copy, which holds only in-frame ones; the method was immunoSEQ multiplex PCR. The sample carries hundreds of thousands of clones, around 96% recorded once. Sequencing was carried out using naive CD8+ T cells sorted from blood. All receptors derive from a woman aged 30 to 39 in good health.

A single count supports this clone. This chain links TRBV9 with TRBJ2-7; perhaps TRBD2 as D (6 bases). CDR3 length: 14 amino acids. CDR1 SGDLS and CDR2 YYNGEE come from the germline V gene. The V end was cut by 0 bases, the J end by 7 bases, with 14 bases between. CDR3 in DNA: TGTGCCAGCAGCGTAGGGGGCGGGACCGTGGAGCAGTACTTC. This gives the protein CASSVGGGTVEQYF.

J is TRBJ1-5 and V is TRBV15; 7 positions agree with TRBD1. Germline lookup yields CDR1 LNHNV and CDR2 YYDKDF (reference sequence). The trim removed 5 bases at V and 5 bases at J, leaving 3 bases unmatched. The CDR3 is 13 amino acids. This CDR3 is CATSEQGYQPQHF. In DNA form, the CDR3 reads TGTGCCACCAGCGAACAGGGGTATCAGCCCCAGCATTTT.

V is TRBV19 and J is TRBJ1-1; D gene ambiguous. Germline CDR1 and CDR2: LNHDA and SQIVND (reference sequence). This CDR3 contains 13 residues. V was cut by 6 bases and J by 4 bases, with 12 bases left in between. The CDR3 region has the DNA TGTGCCAGTAGAGGCCCCTCGGGCACTGAAGCTTTCTTT. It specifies CASRGPSGTEAFF.

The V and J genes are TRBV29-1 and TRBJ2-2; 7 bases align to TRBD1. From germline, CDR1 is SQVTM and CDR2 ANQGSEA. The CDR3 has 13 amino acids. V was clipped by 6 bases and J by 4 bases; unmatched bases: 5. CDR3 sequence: CSVDRVGTGELFF. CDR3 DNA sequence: TGCAGCGTAGACAGGGTCGGCACCGGGGAGCTGTTTTTT.

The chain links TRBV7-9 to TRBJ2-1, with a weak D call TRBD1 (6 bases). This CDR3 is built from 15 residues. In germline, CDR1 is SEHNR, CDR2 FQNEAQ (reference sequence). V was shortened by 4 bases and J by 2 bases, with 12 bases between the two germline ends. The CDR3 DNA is TGTGCCAGCAGCTGGACAGATTTAGCCTACAATGAGCAGTTCTTC. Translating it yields CASSWTDLAYNEQFF.

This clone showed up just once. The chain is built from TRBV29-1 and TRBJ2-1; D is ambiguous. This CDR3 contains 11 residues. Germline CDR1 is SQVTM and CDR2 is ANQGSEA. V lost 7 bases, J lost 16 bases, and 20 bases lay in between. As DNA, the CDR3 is TGCAGCGCAGCACCTCCGGCCTCGAAATTCTTC. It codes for CSAAPPASKFF.

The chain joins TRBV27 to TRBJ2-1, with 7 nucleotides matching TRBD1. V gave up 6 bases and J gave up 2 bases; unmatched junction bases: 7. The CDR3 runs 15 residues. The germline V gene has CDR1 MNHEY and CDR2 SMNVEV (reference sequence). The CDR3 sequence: CASRLGTVPYNEQFF. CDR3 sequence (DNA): TGTGCCAGCAGACTAGGGACAGTCCCCTACAATGAGCAGTTCTTC.

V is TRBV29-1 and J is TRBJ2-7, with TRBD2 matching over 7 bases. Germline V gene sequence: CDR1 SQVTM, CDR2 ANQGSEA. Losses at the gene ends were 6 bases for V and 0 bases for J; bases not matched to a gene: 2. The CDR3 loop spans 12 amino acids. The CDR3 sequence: CSVLAHSYEQYF. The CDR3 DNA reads TGCAGCGTACTAGCGCACTCCTACGAGCAGTACTTC.

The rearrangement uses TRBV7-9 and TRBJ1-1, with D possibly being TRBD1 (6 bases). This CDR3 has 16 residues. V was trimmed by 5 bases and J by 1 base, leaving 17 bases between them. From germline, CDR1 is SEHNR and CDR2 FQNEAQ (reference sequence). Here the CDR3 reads CASSAPRQVQNTEAFF. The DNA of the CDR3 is TGTGCCAGCAGCGCACCGAGACAGGTACAGAACACTGAAGCTTTCTTT.

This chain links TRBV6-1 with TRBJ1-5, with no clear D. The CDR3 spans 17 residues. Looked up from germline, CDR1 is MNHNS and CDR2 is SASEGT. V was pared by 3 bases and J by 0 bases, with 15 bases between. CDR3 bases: TGTGCCAGCAGTGATGGCAGGTTCCCATATAGCAATCAGCCCCAGCATTTT. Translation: CASSDGRFPYSNQPQHF.

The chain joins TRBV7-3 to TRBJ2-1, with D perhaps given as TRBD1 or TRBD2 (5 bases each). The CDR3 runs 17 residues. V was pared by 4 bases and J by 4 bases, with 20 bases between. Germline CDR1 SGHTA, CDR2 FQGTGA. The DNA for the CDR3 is TGTGCCAGCAGCTCCCCACTAGTTATGGGGCCTTACAATGAGCAGTTCTTC. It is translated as CASSSPLVMGPYNEQFF.

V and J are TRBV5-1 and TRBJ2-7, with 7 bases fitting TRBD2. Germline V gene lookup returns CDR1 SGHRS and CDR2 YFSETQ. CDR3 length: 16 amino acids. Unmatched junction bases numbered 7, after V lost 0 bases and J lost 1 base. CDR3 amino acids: CASSLAASGNSYEQYF. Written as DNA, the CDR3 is TGCGCCAGCAGCTTGGCGGCTAGCGGCAATTCCTACGAGCAGTACTTC.

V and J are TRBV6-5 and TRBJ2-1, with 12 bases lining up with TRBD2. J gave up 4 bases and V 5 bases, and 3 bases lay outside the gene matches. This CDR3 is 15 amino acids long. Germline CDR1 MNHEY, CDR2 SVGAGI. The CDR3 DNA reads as TGTGCCAGCAGTACCGGGACTAGCGGGTACAATGAGCAGTTCTTC. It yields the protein CASSTGTSGYNEQFF.

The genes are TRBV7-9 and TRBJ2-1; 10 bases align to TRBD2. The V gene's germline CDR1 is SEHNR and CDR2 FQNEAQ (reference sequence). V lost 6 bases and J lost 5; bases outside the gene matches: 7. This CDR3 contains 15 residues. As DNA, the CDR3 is TGTGCCAGCAGGCTCAGGACTAGCGGTCACAATGAGCAGTTCTTC. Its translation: CASRLRTSGHNEQFF.

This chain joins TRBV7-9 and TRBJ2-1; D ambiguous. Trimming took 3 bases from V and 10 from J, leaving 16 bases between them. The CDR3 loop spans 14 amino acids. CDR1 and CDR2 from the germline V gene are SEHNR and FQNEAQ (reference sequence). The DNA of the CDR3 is TGTGCCAGCAGCTTGGAAATGGGTCGGCAAGAGCAGTTCTTC. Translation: CASSLEMGRQEQFF.

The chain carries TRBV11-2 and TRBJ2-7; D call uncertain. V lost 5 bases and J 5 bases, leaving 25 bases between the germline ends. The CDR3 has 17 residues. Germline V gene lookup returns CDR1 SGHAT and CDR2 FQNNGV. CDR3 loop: CASSRLPDLLFGDEQYF. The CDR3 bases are TGTGCCAGCAGCCGCCTTCCCGACCTCCTCTTTGGGGACGAGCAGTACTTC.

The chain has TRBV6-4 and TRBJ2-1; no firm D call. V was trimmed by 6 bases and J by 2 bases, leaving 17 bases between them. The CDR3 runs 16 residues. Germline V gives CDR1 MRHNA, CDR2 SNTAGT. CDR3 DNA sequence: TGTGCCAGCAGCCCCGAAGGCGGTGGGGCCTACAATGAGCAGTTCTTC. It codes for CASSPEGGGAYNEQFF.

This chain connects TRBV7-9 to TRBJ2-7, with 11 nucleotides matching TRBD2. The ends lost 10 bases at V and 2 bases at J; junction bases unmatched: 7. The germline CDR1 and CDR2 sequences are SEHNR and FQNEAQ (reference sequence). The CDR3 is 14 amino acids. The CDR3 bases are TGTGCCACCCCGACTAGCGGGGAAGCCTACGAGCAGTACTTC. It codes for CATPTSGEAYEQYF.

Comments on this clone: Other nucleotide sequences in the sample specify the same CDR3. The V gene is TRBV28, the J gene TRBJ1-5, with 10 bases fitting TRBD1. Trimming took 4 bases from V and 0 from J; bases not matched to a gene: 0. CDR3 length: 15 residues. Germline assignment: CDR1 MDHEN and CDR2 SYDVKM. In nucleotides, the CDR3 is TGTGCCAGCAGTTGGACAGGGGGTAGCAATCAGCCCCAGCATTTT. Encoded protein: CASSWTGGSNQPQHF.

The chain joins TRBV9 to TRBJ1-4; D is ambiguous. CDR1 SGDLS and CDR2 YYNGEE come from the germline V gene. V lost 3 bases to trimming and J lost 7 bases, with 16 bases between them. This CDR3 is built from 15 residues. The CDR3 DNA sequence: TGTGCCAGCAGCGCTGGTGGACCCGCGCGTGAAAAACTGTTTTTT. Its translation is CASSAGGPAREKLFF.